The TCR beta chain described here comes from a study of OX40 agonist ivuxolimab in advanced cancers. On the study more broadly: Patients enrolled in dose escalation were diagnosed with hepatocellular carcinoma, melanoma, renal cell or head and neck cancer.

Autoimmune disease history or systemic immunosuppression meant exclusion. The study, taken as a whole, reports: In the 0.1 to 3.0 mg/kg range, CD4+ and CD8+ blood T cells had expanded clonally by week 6. Nonresponders included some who also had low normalized T-cell clonal expansion.

A remark on this clone: Its cognate antigen is unknown.

This CDR3 is 16 amino acids long. The junction had 5 bases not matched to a gene; V was cut back by 1 base and J by 3 bases. Germline CDR1 reads SGHAT; CDR2 reads FQNNGV. Sequencing was performed with immunoSEQ multiplex PCR; in TCRdb, only in-frame clones are kept and a portion is missing. This table has roughly 50,000 clones, around nine tenths appearing once. The sequences come from CD4+ or CD8+ T cells sorted from blood, collected in a trial of the OX40 agonist ivuxolimab. The chain is built from TRBV11-2 and TRBJ1-3; 8 nucleotides agree with TRBD1. The source is an adult with an advanced solid tumor such as melanoma, head and neck, liver or kidney cancer. The CDR3 nucleotides read TGTGCCAGCAGCTTAGCGACAGGGGTATATGGAAACACCATATATTTT. This translates into CASSLATGVYGNTIYF.